Listed below are T cell receptor beta chains from one sample, sequenced in a study. TCRdb analysed the 5' RACE reads with MiXCR anew, one entry per CDR3 protein. The data contain around 11,000 distinct CDR3 sequences, 40% to 55% of them singletons. Specimen: tumor-infiltrating naive CD4+ T cells sorted from the breast tumor. All receptors come from a female donor with breast cancer. The CDR3 runs from the conserved cysteine through the conserved F or W. Each record gives: D gene, clone size, V gene, J gene, CDR3 DNA, CDR3 protein. The D gene is left open where the match is weak. Clone size is not always given. Where it is, it says once, few, many or a class for expanded clones.

>-|few|TRBV11-3|TRBJ2-1
TGTGCCAGCTCCCGGCAGACCGGGTATGAGCAGTTCTTC
CASSRQTGYEQFF
>-|-|TRBV6-6|TRBJ1-1
TGTGCCAGCAGTATGACGTTCGATGAAGAAGCTTTCTTT
CASSMTFDEEAFF
>-|few|TRBV7-3|TRBJ1-1
TGTGCCAGCAGCCAGGGCCCAGGTGTCACTGAAGCTTTCTTT
CASSQGPGVTEAFF
>-|few|TRBV7-2|TRBJ2-1
TGTGCCAGCAGCTTAGGTCCAGGGCCCAATGAGCAGTTCTTC
CASSLGPGPNEQFF
>-|-|TRBV7-2|TRBJ2-4
TGTGCCAGCAGCTCCCCGTTAGCCAAAAACATTCAGTACTTC
CASSSPLAKNIQYF
>TRBD1|-|TRBV13|TRBJ1-1
TGTGCCAGCAGCTTAGGCCAGGGGGACACTGAAGCTTTCTTT
CASSLGQGDTEAFF
>-|-|TRBV10-3|TRBJ1-5
TGTGCCATCAGTGAGTCGAGGAGCAATCAGCCCCAGCATTTT
CAISESRSNQPQHF
>-|-|TRBV7-6|TRBJ2-1
TGTGCCAGCAGCTTAGGCGAGTCGGGTGAGCAGTTCTTC
CASSLGESGEQFF
>-|medium-sized|TRBV12-3/TRBV12-4|TRBJ1-1
TGTGCCAGCAGTTTAGGGGCTATTAACACTGAAGCTTTCTTT
CASSLGAINTEAFF
>-|-|TRBV7-9|TRBJ2-5
TGTGCCAGCAGCTTAGTAGGGACCCAAGAGACCCAGTACTTC
CASSLVGTQETQYF
>TRBD1|-|TRBV3-1|TRBJ1-1
TGTGCCAGCAGCCAGGGGACAGCTGAAGCTTTCTTT
CASSQGTAEAFF
>TRBD1|-|TRBV7-6|TRBJ2-1
TGTGCCAGCAGTTTAGGACAGGGAAAAAACAATGAGCAGTTCTTC
CASSLGQGKNNEQFF
>-|-|TRBV6-2/TRBV6-3|TRBJ2-3
TGTGCCAGCAGTGATATTAGCACAGATACGCAGTATTTT
CASSDISTDTQYF
>-|-|TRBV20-1|TRBJ2-7
TGCAGTGCACGCCCGCCGGACTACGAGCAGTACTTC
CSARPPDYEQYF
>TRBD2|-|TRBV5-1|TRBJ2-1
TGCGCCAGCAGCCCGGGGGGTAGCGGAGATGAGCAGTTCTTC
CASSPGGSGDEQFF
>TRBD1|-|TRBV6-5|TRBJ2-1
TGTGCCAGCAGTCCGGGACAGGGGAACGATGAGCAGTTCTTC
CASSPGQGNDEQFF
>TRBD1|-|TRBV4-2|TRBJ2-4
TGTGCCAGCAGCCAAGTGAGTGGACAGGGGAAGAACATTCAGTACTTC
CASSQVSGQGKNIQYF
>-|-|TRBV5-1|TRBJ2-3
TGCGCCAGCGGCGGCATTGGGAGGCCCAGGCCTCTCACTAGCACAGATACGCAGTATTTT
CASGGIGRPRPLTSTDTQYF
>TRBD1|-|TRBV5-1|TRBJ2-3
TGCGCCAGCAGCTTGGTAGGGGACAGCCACCCATCCGATACGCAGTATTTT
CASSLVGDSHPSDTQYF
>TRBD2|-|TRBV4-1|TRBJ2-3
TGCGCCAGCAGCCAAGAGAGCACCCTAGCGGGAGGGGCCGATACGCAGTATTTT
CASSQESTLAGGADTQYF
>-|-|TRBV20-1|TRBJ2-4
TGCAGTGCTAGAGCGCCCCACCTTACCAAAAACATTCAGTACTTC
CSARAPHLTKNIQYF
>TRBD1|-|TRBV30|TRBJ1-2
TGTGCCTGGAGCCAGACGTCGTGGCAGGGGGGGACCGGCTACACCTTC
CAWSQTSWQGGTGYTF
>-|-|TRBV6-6|TRBJ2-7
TGTGCCAGCAGTTACATGGGAAAGGGGCGGACGGGTGAGCAGTACTTC
CASSYMGKGRTGEQYF
>TRBD1|-|TRBV4-3|TRBJ2-6
TGCGCCAGCAGCCAGGGGACAGGGCCAGGTGGGACCTCTGGGGCCAACGTCCTGACTTTC
CASSQGTGPGGTSGANVLTF
>-|-|TRBV7-9|TRBJ2-2
TGTGCCAGCAGCTCTTTTACCGGGGAGCTGTTTTTT
CASSSFTGELFF
>TRBD2|-|TRBV12-3/TRBV12-4|TRBJ2-3
TGCGCCGTGACTAGCGGGAGTTCAGATACGCAGTATTTT
CAVTSGSSDTQYF
>-|-|TRBV20-1|TRBJ2-1
TGCAGTGCTAGCCCACAATTAACCCCGCAGTTCTTC
CSASPQLTPQFF
>-|-|TRBV12-3/TRBV12-4|TRBJ1-1
TGTGCCAGCAGTTGGACAGAGAACACTGAAGCTTTCTTT
CASSWTENTEAFF
>-|-|TRBV10-3|TRBJ2-3
TGTGCCATCAGTGATCCGGGGGCCACCGTTGAGTATTTT
CAISDPGATVEYF
>TRBD1|-|TRBV7-8|TRBJ2-2
TGTGCCAGCAGCACACAGGGGCTCGACACCGGGGAGCTGTTTTTT
CASSTQGLDTGELFF
>-|-|TRBV5-1|TRBJ2-2
TGCGCCAGCAGCAATTGGGGCATCGGGGAGCTGTTTTTT
CASSNWGIGELFF
>-|-|TRBV5-3|TRBJ2-1
TGTGCCAGAAGCCCTGTGGGCCATGAGCAGTTCTTC
CARSPVGHEQFF
>-|-|TRBV5-6|TRBJ2-5
TGTGCCAGCAGCTCCCCTCGCTTTGCGGAAGAGACCCAGTACTTC
CASSSPRFAEETQYF
>TRBD2|-|TRBV6-6|TRBJ2-3
TGTGCCAGCAGGACCGGGACTAGCGGGTTTGGCACAGATACGCAGTATTTT
CASRTGTSGFGTDTQYF
>-|-|TRBV7-2|TRBJ2-1
TGTGCCAGCAGCTTAGGGAGCTCCTACAATGAGCAGTTCTTC
CASSLGSSYNEQFF
>TRBD1|-|TRBV5-6|TRBJ1-2
TGTGCCAGCAGCCAGACAGGGGGGTACCATGGCTACACCTTC
CASSQTGGYHGYTF
>TRBD2|-|TRBV12-3/TRBV12-4|TRBJ2-7
TGTGCCAGCAGTGAGGGACTAGCGAGAATCTACGAGCAGTACTTC
CASSEGLARIYEQYF